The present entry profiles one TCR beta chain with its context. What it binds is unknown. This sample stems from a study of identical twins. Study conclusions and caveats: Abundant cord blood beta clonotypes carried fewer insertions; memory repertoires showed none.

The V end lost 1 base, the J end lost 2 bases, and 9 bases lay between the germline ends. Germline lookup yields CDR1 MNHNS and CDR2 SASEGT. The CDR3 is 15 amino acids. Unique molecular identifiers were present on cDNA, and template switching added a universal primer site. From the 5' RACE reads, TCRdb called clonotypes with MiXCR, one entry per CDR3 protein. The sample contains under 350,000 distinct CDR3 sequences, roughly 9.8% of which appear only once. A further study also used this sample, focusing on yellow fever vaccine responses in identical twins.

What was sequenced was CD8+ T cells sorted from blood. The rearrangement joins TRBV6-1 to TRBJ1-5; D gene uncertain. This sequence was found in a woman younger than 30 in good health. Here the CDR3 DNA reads TGTGCCAGCAGTGAAGAAGTAGGTGGCAATCAGCCCCAGCATTTT. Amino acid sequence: CASSEEVGGNQPQHF.